This record looks at one TCR beta chain sequence and its context. TCRdb's copy holds only in-frame clones and misses some; the assay was immunoSEQ multiplex PCR. The data show hundreds of thousands of clones, 75% to 90% seen once. The sample comes from a study of blood T cell repertoires in COVID-19. Germline CDR1 LGHNA, CDR2 YNFKEQ. There are 15 residues in the CDR3. V lost 5 bases, J lost 0 bases, and 5 bases stayed unmatched. V and J are TRBV4-2 and TRBJ1-2, with 8 bases that match TRBD1. This clonotype was obtained from a man between 18 and 29 years old who had recovered from COVID-19. The sequenced sample was PBMCs or T cells enriched from blood (not recorded which). CDR3 amino acids: CASSFQGAPNYGYTF. CDR3 DNA sequence: TGTGCCAGCAGCTTCCAGGGGGCCCCTAACTATGGCTACACCTTC.